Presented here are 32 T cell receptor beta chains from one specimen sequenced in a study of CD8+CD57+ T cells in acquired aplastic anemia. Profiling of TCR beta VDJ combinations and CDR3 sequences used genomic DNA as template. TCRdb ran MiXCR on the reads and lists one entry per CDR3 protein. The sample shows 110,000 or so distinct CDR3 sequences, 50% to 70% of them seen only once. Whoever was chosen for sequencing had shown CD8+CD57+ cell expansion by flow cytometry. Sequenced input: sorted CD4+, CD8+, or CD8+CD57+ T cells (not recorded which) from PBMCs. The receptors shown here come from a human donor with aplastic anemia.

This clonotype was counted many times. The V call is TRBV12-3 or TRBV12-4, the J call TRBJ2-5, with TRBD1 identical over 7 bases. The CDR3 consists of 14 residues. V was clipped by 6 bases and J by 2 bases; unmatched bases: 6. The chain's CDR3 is CASSIGTVQETQYF. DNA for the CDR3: TGTGCCAGCAGCATCGGGACAGTTCAAGAGACCCAGTACTTC.

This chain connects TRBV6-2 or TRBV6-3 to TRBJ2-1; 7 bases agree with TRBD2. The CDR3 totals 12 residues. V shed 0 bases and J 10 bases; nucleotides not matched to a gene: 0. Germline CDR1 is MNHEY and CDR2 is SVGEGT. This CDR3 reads CASSYSGREQFF. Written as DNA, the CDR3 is TGTGCCAGCAGTTACTCCGGGAGGGAGCAGTTCTTC.

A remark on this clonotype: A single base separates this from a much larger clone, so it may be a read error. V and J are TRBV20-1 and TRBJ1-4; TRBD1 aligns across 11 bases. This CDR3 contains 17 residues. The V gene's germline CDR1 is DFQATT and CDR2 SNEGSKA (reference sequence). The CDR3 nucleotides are TGCAGTGCTAGGGAGCGGGACAGGGGGTTAACTAATGAAAAACTGTCTTTT. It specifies CSARERDRGLTNEKLSF.

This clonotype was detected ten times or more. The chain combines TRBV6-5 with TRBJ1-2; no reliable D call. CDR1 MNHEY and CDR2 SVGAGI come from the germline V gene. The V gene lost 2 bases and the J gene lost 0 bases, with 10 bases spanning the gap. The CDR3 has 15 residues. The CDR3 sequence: CASSYRGTANYGYTF. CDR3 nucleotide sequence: TGTGCCAGCAGTTACAGAGGCACCGCTAACTATGGCTACACCTTC.

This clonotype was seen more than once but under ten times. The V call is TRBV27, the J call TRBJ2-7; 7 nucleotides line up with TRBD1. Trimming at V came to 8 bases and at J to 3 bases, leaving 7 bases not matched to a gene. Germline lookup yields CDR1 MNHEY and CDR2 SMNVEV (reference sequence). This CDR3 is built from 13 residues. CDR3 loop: CASGDRAIYEQYF. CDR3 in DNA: TGTGCCAGCGGCGACAGGGCAATCTACGAGCAGTACTTC.

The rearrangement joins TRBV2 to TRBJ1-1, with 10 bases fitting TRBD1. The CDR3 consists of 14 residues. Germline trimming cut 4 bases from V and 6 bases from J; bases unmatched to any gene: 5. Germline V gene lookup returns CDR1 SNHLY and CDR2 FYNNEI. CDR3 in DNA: TGTGCCAGCAGTGGTTTGACAGGGGGCTCTGAAGCTTTCTTT. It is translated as CASSGLTGGSEAFF. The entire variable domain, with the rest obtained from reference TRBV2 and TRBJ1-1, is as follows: EPEVTQTPSHQVTQMGQEVILRCVPISNHLYFYWYRQILGQKVEFLVSFYNNEISEKSEIFDDQFSVERPDGSNFTLKIRSTKLEDSAMYFCASSGLTGGSEAFFGQGTRLTVV.

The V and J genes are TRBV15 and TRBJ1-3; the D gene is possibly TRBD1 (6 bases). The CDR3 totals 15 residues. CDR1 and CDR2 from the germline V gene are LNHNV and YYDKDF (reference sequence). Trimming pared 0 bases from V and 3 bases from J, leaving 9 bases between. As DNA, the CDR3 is TGTGCCACCAGCAGAGAACAGGGTCATGGAAACACCATATATTTT. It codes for CATSREQGHGNTIYF. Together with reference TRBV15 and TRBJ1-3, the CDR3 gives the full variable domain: DAMVIQNPRYQVTQFGKPVTLSCSQTLNHNVMYWYQQKSSQAPKLLFHYYDKDFNNEADTPDNFQSRRPNTSFCFLDIRSPGLGDTAMYLCATSREQGHGNTIYFGEGSWLTVV.

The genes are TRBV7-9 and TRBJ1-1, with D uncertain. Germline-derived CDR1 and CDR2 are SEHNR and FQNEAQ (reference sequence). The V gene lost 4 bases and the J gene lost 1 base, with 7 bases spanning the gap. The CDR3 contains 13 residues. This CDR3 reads CASSSDQNTEAFF. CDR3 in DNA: TGTGCCAGCAGCTCCGACCAGAACACTGAAGCTTTCTTT.

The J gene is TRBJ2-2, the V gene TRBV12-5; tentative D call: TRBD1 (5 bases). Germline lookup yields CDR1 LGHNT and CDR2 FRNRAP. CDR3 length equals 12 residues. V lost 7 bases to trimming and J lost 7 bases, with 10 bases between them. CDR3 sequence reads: CASASGFGELFF. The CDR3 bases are TGTGCTAGTGCGTCAGGGTTCGGGGAGCTGTTTTTT.

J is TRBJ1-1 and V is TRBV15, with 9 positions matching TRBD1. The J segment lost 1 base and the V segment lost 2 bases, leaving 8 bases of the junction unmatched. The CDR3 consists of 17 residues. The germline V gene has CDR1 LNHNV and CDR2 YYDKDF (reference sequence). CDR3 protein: CATSRPFPGQGNTEAFF. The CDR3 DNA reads TGTGCCACCAGCAGACCATTTCCGGGACAGGGGAACACTGAAGCTTTCTTT.

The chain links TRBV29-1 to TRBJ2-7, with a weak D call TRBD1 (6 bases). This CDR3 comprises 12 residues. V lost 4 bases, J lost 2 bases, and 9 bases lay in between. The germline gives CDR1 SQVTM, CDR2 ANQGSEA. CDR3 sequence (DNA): TGCAGCGTTGTCACAGGGCCCTACGAGCAGTACTTC. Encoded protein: CSVVTGPYEQYF.

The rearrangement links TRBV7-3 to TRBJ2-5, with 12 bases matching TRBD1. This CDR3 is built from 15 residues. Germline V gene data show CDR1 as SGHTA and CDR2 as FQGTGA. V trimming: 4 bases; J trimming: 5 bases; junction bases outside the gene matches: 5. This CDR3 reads CASSSGTGGRETQYF. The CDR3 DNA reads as TGTGCCAGCAGCTCCGGGACAGGGGGCCGGGAGACCCAGTACTTC.

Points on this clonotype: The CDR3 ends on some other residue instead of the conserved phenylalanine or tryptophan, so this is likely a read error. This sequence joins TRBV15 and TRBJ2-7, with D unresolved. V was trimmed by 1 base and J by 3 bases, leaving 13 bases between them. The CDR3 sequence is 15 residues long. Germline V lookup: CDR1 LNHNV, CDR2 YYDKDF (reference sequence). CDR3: CATSRVFAVGYEQYS. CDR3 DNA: TGTGCCACCAGCAGAGTCTTCGCAGTGGGCTACGAGCAGTACTCC.

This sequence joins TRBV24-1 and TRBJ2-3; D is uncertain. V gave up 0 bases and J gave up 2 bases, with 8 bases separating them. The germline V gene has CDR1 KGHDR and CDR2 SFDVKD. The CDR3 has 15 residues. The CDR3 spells CATSDLWRNTDTQYF. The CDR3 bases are TGTGCCACCAGTGATTTGTGGCGGAACACAGATACGCAGTATTTT.

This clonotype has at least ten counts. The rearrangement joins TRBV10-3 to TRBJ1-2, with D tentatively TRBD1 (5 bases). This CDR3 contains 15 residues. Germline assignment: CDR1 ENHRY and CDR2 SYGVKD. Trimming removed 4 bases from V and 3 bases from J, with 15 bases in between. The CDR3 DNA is TGTGCCATCAGTGGGCCGCAGGGATTGGACTATGGCTACACCTTC. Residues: CAISGPQGLDYGYTF.

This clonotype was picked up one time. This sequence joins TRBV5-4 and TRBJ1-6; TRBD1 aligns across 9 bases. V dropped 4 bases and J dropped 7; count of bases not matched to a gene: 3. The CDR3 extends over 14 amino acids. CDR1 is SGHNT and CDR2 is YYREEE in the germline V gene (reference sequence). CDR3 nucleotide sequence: TGTGCCAGCAGCAATACAGGGGGCAATTCACCCCTCCACTTT. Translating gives CASSNTGGNSPLHF.

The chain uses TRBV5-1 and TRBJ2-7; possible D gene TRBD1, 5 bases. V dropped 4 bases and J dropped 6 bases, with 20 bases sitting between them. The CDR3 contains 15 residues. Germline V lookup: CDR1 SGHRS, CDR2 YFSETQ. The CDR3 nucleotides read TGCGCCAGCAGCCCTCTCCGACAGTTAGGTTTCGAGCAGTACTTC. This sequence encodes CASSPLRQLGFEQYF.

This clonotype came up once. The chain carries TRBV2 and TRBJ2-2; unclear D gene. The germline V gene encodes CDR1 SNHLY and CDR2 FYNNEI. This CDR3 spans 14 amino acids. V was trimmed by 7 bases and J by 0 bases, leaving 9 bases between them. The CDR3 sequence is CASKYVANTGELFF. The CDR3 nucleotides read TGTGCCAGCAAGTATGTCGCGAACACCGGGGAGCTGTTTTTT.

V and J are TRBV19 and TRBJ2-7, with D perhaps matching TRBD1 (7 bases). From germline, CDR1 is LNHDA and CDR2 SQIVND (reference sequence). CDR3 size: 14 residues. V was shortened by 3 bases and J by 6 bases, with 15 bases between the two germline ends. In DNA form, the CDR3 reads TGTGCCAGTAGTATTGGAGGGGGCTCCGGCGAGCAGTACTTC. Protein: CASSIGGGSGEQYF.

CDR3 residues: CASSRDSEVVTSPLHF. CDR3 in DNA: TGTGCCAGTAGTAGGGACAGCGAAGTAGTAACTTCACCCCTCCACTTT. The V call is TRBV19, the J call TRBJ1-6; 7 nucleotides match TRBD1. The V gene's germline CDR1 is LNHDA and CDR2 SQIVND (reference sequence). V lost 4 bases, J lost 9 bases, and 12 bases stayed unmatched. The CDR3 totals 16 residues.

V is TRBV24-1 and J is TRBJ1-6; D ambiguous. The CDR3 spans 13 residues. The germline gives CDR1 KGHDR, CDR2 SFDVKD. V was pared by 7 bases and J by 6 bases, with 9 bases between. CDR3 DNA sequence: TGTGCCACCAGCGCCGACGCTAATTCACCCCTCCACTTT. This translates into CATSADANSPLHF.

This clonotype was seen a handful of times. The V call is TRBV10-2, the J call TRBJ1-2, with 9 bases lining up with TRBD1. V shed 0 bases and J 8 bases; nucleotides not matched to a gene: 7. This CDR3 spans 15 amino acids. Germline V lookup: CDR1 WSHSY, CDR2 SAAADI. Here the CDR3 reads CASSESPWTGEGYTF. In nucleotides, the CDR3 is TGCGCCAGCAGTGAGTCCCCCTGGACAGGGGAGGGCTACACCTTC.

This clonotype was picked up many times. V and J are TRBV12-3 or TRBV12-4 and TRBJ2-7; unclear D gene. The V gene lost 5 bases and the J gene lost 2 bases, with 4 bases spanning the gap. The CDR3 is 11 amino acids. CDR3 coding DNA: TGTGCCAGCAGTCCCGCCTACGAGCAGTACTTC. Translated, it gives CASSPAYEQYF.

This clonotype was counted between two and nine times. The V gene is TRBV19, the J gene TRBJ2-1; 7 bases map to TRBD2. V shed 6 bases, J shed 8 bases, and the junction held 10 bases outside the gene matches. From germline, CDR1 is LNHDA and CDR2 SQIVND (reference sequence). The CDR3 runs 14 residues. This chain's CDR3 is CASRTGGSNHEQFF. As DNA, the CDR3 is TGTGCCAGTAGGACGGGCGGGAGTAACCATGAGCAGTTCTTC.

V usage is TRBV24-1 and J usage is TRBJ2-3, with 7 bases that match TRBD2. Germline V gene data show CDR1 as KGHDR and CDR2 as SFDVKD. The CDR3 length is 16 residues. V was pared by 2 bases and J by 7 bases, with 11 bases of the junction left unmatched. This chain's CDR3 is CATSDYSGRDVNTQYF. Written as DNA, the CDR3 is TGTGCCACCAGTGATTACAGTGGGAGGGACGTGAATACGCAGTATTTT.

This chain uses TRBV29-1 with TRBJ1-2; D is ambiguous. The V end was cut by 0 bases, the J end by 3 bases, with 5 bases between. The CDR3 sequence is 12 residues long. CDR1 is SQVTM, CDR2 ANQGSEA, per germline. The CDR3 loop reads CSVEDTDYGYTF. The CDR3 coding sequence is TGCAGCGTTGAAGATACGGACTATGGCTACACCTTC.

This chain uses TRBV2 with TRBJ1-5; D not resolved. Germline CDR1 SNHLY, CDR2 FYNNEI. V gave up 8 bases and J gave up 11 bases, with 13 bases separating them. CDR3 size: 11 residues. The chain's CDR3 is CASSFSQTQHF. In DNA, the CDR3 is TGTGCCAGCTCCTTTTCCCAGACCCAGCATTTT. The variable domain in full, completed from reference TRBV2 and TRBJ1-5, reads EPEVTQTPSHQVTQMGQEVILRCVPISNHLYFYWYRQILGQKVEFLVSFYNNEISEKSEIFDDQFSVERPDGSNFTLKIRSTKLEDSAMYFCASSFSQTQHFGDGTRLSIL.

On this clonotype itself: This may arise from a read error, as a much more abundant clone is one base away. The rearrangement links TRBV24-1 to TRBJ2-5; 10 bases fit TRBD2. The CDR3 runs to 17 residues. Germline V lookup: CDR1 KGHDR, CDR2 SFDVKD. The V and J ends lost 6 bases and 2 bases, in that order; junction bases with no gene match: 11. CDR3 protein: CATSYGRLAGLQETQYF. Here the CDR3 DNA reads TGTGCCACCAGTTACGGGAGACTAGCGGGCCTGCAAGAGACCCAGTACTTC.

This CDR3 is CASSDNDIERGGVYNEQFF. The CDR3 DNA reads TGTGCCAGCAGCGATAACGACATAGAGCGGGGGGGGGTTTACAATGAGCAGTTCTTC. V usage is TRBV9 and J usage is TRBJ2-1, with 10 bases that match TRBD2. V shed 3 bases, J shed 4 bases, and the junction held 16 bases outside the gene matches. Per germline, CDR1 SGDLS and CDR2 YYNGEE. The CDR3 length is 19 residues.

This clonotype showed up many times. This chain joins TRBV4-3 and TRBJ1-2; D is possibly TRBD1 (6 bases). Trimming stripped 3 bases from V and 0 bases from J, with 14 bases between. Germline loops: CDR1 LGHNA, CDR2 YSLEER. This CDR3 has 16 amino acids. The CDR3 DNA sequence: TGCGCCAGCAGCCAGGGAACGGACAGTTCTAACTATGGCTACACCTTC. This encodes CASSQGTDSSNYGYTF.

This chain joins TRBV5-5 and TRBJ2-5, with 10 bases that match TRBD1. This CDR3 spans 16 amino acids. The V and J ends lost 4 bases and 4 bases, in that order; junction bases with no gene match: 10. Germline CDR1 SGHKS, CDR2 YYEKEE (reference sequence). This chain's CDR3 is CASSLRTGGGRETQYF. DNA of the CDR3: TGTGCCAGCAGCCTTCGGACAGGGGGAGGTCGAGAGACCCAGTACTTC.

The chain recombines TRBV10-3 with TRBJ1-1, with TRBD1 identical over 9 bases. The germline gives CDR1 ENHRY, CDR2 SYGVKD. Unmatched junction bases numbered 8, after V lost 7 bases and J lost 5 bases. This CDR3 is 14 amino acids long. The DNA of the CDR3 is TGTGCCATCAAGGGACAGGGTTCGGGAACTGAAGCTTTCTTT. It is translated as CAIKGQGSGTEAFF.